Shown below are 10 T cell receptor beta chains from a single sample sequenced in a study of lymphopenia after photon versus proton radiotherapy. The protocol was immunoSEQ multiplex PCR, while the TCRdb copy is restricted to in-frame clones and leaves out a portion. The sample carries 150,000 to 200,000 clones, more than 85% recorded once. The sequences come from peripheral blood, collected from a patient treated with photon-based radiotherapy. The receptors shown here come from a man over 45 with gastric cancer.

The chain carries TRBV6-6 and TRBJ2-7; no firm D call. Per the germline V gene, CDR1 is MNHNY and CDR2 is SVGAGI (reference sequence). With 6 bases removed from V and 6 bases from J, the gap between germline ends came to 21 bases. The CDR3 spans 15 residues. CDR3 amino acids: CASSYGASPAAEQYF. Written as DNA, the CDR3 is TGTGCCAGCAGCTACGGCGCCAGCCCAGCAGCCGAGCAGTACTTC.

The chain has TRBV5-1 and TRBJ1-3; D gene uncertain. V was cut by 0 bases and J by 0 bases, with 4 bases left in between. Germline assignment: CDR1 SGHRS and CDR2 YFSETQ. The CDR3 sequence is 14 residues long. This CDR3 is CASSLATSGNTIYF. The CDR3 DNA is TGCGCCAGCAGCTTGGCAACCTCTGGAAACACCATATATTTT.

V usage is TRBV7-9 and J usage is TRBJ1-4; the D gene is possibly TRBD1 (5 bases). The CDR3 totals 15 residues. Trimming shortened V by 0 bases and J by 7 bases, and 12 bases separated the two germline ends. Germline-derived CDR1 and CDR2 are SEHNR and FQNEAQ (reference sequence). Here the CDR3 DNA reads TGTGCCAGCAGCTTAGCCGGCGGGGGGAGTGAAAAACTGTTTTTT. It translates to CASSLAGGGSEKLFF.

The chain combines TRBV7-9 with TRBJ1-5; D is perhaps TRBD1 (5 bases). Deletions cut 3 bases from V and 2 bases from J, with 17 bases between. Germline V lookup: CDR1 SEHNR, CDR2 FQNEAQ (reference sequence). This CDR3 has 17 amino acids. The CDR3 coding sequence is TGTGCCAGCAGCTTCGACAGTTCTCATGGCCGCAATCAGCCCCAGCATTTT. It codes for CASSFDSSHGRNQPQHF.

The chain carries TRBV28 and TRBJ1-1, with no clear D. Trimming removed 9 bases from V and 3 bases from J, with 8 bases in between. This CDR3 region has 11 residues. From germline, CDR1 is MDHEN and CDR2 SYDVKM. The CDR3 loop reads CARFGDTEAFF. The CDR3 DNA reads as TGTGCCAGATTCGGTGACACTGAAGCTTTCTTT.

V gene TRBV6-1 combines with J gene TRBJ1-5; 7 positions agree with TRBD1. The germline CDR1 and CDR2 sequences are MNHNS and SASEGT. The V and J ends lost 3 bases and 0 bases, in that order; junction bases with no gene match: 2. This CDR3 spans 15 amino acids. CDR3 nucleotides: TGTGCCAGCAGTGACCACAGGGGTAGCAATCAGCCCCAGCATTTT. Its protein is CASSDHRGSNQPQHF.

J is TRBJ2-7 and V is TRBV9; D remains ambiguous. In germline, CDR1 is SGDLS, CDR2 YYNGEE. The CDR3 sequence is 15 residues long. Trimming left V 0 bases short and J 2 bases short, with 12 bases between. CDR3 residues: CASSVGRAQTYEQYF. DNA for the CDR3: TGTGCCAGCAGCGTAGGACGGGCCCAGACCTACGAGCAGTACTTC.

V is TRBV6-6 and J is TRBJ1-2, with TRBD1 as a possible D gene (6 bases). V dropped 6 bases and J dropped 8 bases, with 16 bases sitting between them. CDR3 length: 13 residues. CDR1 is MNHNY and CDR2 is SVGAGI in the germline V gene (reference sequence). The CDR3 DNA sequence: TGTGCCAGCAGACAGGGAGAATTACTCGGCTACACCTTC. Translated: CASRQGELLGYTF.

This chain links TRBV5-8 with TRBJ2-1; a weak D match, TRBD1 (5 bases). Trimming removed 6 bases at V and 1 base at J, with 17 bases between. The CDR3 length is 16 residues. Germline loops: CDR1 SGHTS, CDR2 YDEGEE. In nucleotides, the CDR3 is TGTGCCAGCAACCCCTCTTGGGGCCTATCCTACAATGAGCAGTTCTTC. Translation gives CASNPSWGLSYNEQFF.

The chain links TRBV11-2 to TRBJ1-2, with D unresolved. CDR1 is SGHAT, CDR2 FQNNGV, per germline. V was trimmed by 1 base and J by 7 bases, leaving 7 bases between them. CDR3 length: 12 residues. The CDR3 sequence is CASSLGEGGYTF. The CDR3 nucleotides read TGTGCCAGCAGCTTAGGAGAGGGTGGCTACACCTTC. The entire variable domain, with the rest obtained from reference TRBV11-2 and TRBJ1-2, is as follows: EAGVAQSPRYKIIEKRQSVAFWCNPISGHATLYWYQQILGQGPKLLIQFQNNGVVDDSQLPKDRFSAERLKGVDSTLKIQPAKLEDSAVYLCASSLGEGGYTFGSGTRLTVV.